In its sample, the clone carrying this T cell receptor beta chain was seen a few times. Time point given: patch test 3, about 24 weeks after DPC sensitization. As for treatment: therapeutic diphenylcyclopropenone sensitization with weekly scalp DPC. The sample belongs to a study of human T cells and chemical hapten exposure. Losses at the gene ends were 3 bases for V and 4 bases for J; bases not matched to a gene: 4. The CDR3 has 15 amino acids. The germline V gene has CDR1 KGHSH and CDR2 LQKENI. Each CDR3 protein is one row after TCRdb ran MiXCR on the RACE reads. The sample has tens of thousands of distinct CDR3 sequences, under 14% seen once.

The specimen comprised whole blood, sampled in connection with sensitization to the hapten diphenylcyclopropenone (DPC). This chain connects TRBV18 to TRBJ2-1, with 9 nucleotides matching TRBD1. This clonotype was obtained from a woman aged 50 to 60 with alopecia areata. Some clones in this sample may be carry-over from other donors' samples. For the CDR3, the DNA is TGTGCCAGCTCACCGAGGGACAGGGTTTACAATGAGCAGTTCTTC. Its protein is CASSPRDRVYNEQFF.